This T cell receptor beta chain stems from a study of cytomegalovirus exposure and HLA in healthy donors (dated by TCRdb to about 2017). A note on the overall study: An earlier analysis of approximately 600 of the donors reported 250 to 300 Gb of sequence data and 117 million unique TCR beta sequences from about 180 million T cells. An early release that covered fewer than 800 HLA-typed donors contained approximately 290 gigabases of sequencing data and about 93 million unique TCR sequences. The genetic ancestry cluster associated with self-reported Caucasian donors included roughly four fifths of the roughly 380 genotyped donors. The study was designed to test whether signatures of past pathogen exposure could be identified by cataloging public T cell receptors. The study used immunosequencing to profile the T cell repertoires of approximately 630 subjects and linked those repertoires to cytomegalovirus serostatus. Along with the approximately 670-subject first cohort, a separate validation cohort of over a hundred different subjects was used. To predict cytomegalovirus infection status, the study brought together high-throughput TCR immunosequencing, statistical association of individual TCRs with disease status, and machine learning. In a later analysis, previously published TCR beta repertoires from 600 to 850 donors were re-analyzed and high-resolution HLA genotyping was added so that TCR occurrence patterns could be studied. Rather than drawing on any new phenotypic data, the later analysis identified candidate immune exposures from TCR beta sequences and the way those sequences occurred across donors. An earlier analysis of about 600 of the donors used high-throughput TCR beta sequencing to judge whether each TCR beta V gene segment behaved as functional or pseudogenic. Donor age, sex, ethnicity and CMV serostatus were collected together with the repertoire data. A later genetic analysis used genome-wide SNP genotypes for 398 of the 666 donors, treating that subset as a discovery cohort. Every repertoire in the discovery cohort had been generated on one and the same sequencing platform. Class I and class II HLA loci were covered by the typing at four-digit resolution. Typing coverage varied by locus: about 620-630 donors for A, B, C, DRB1 and DQB1; roughly 500 for DQA1; nearly 610 for DPA1; approximately 490 for DPB1. Roughly 5 DR-DQ haplotypes were handled as single units for association and clustering, since linkage in the cohort was strong. Among a few hundred genotyped donors of the cohort, an average of approximately 240,000 unique TCR beta nucleotide sequences were sequenced per donor, roughly 20% of them non-productive. The paper's findings and limits, for the study overall: When HLA alleles, especially DR and DQ, strongly co-occurred, attributing TCR associations to individual alleles was difficult. Because counts were too low, 15 or so rarely observed V segments, including chromosome 9 orphons, were excluded from the earlier analysis of 587 of the donors. In a later analysis, most CMV-associated TCR beta chains were found to appear HLA-restricted, with HLA associations seemingly driven largely by CMV exposure. In a later analysis, HLA-associated TCR beta chains were found to be more clonally expanded and to have lower generation probabilities than equally common non-associated chains. According to a later analysis, parvovirus B19, influenza, CMV and Epstein-Barr virus appeared linked to several top co-occurrence clusters. A later genetic analysis associated a missense DCLRE1C variant with V-gene and J-gene trimming of TCR beta chains, and an independent cohort replicated the association. Roughly uniform sequencing depth across donors was assumed in presence/absence analyses, although this assumption may not hold. Only TCR beta chains were sequenced in this cohort, and the absence of alpha or paired-chain data limited detectable features. Linkage disequilibrium might explain the correlated functional status among segregating V segments, but an unknown experimental factor could not be excluded. A further reported finding was that TCR beta sequences accurately predicted the HLA-A and HLA-B alleles for most subjects in the first cohort. In vitro tests confirmed that a few of the cytomegalovirus-associated TCR beta chains recognize cytomegalovirus antigens. The sequencing pipeline was judged likely to have produced a cluster of highly shared sequence variants as a technical artifact. The authors suggested that the approach could potentially be extended to other disease states and immunological phenotypes. In a later analysis, TCR association rates were found to vary across HLA loci, with the most associated TCRs seen for DRB1 alleles and the fewest for HLA-C alleles. In a later genetic analysis, fewer N-insertions in productive TCRs were reported among donors in an Asian-associated ancestry cluster than the roughly 700-donor mean. Because HLA typing was unavailable for some donors at each locus, only the typed subset was used in association tests. The study gave a list of about 160 TCR beta chains associated with cytomegalovirus. In both the original and validation cohorts, the classifier was reported to diagnose cytomegalovirus status with high specificity and sensitivity. CMV serostatus was the only immune exposure information available for the cohort. While some public TCRs were present in many individuals, most TCR sequences turned up only very rarely across donors. Because the 87-base-pair reads could not distinguish some IMGT-functional V segments, including TRBV6-2 and TRBV6-3, those segments were excluded. At a false discovery rate of 0.05, a later analysis linked some 17,000 TCR beta sequences to specific HLA alleles. An earlier analysis of around 600 of the donors showed that most TCR beta V segments appeared in productive rearrangements either about 90% or about 30% of the time, which broadly matched IMGT annotations.

As regards this clone: The specificity of this receptor is unknown.

Library preparation used the immunoSEQ multiplex PCR assay. For the multiplex PCR, a mixture combining 60 forward primers for TCR Vbeta segments and 13 reverse primers for TCR Jbeta segments was used. The CDR3 region of rearranged TCR beta genes was amplified from genomic DNA with a multiplex PCR assay. On the Illumina HiSeq System, the amplified TCR beta libraries were sequenced as 87-base-pair reads. On the authors' methods: A later analysis tallied 75 million to 85 million unique TCR beta chains across the 550 to 850 repertoires, and 10 million to 11 million of those chains were shared by two or more donors. Raw reads were error-corrected and collapsed into unique sequences with a nearest-neighbor algorithm that merged closely related sequences to remove PCR and sequencing errors. To assign V, D and J gene segments, CDR3 sequences were aligned to IMGT reference sequences. For a sequence to be retained, at least a six-nucleotide match to both a V gene segment and a J gene segment was required. A rearrangement was called productive if the CDR3 had no stop codons and remained in frame with V and J, and every other rearrangement was called non-productive. Following IMGT convention, CDR3 was defined as the stretch from the second conserved V-encoded cysteine up to the conserved J-encoded phenylalanine. The earlier analysis of 450 to 750 of the donors excluded any sequence lacking an unambiguous match to a single V gene segment. In an earlier analysis of a few hundred of the donors, a V segment was called functional when productive rearrangements were above 56.7%, and segregating when the standard deviation between donors exceeded 5%. A statistical classification framework was built for diagnosing cytomegalovirus status from the catalog of TCR beta chain sequences. In a later analysis, TCR nucleotide sequences were compared against IMGT/GENE-DB human TR gene sequences so that V and J genes could be assigned. A later analysis assigned CDR3 sequences and most-parsimonious VDJ recombination scenarios with the TCRdist pipeline. In a later analysis, each TCR beta chain was defined by its CDR3 amino acid sequence together with its V-gene family, and reads lacking a unique V-gene family were excluded. To address suspected cross-contamination and a sequencing artifact, a later analysis removed 450 to 700 highly shared, low-generation-probability nucleotide sequences. For each public chain, a later analysis derived a clonal expansion index from normalized ranks of inferred template counts within each repertoire. Generation probabilities in a later analysis came from a VDJ recombination model fitted to out-of-frame rearrangements, and those results were checked against IGoR. Hypergeometric tests were used in a later analysis to score TCR-TCR, TCR-HLA and TCR-CMV co-occurrence, with a repertoire-size bias correction applied to the TCR pairs. False discovery rates were estimated in a later analysis by permuting HLA or CMV assignments 20 times. In a later analysis, co-occurring TCRs were grouped using DBSCAN, with TCRdist sequence similarity added in when clustering inside HLA-allele-positive subsets. Co-occurrence clustering excluded repertoires with fewer than 30,000 or more than 120,000 public chains, plus five with anomalous nucleotide sharing. The source is immuneACCESS, and TCRdb retained only in-frame sequences with V and J called. Part of the clones is not carried over; for the studies checked, unresolved V genes explain less than half of this, and the remainder is unexplained. V and J calls plus clone size are reproduced from that table; the DNA served to infer D and trimming. The sample has just over 80,000 clones on record. The ten largest make up 1.1% of the sample.

The cohort comprised fewer than 750 healthy bone marrow donors. At the time of sampling, all cohort members were nominally healthy, though unrecorded immune exposures were likely present. The donor was CMV seronegative and belonged to the group of over 300 seronegative cohort members. Every donor gave a peripheral blood sample, and the peripheral blood mononuclear cells from that sample were used for TCR beta sequencing. The Qiagen DNeasy Blood Extraction Kit was used to extract genomic DNA from the blood cell samples. The CDR3 runs 15 residues from the cysteine to the phenylalanine. Only the CDR3 DNA is retained, 45 bases long and in frame from the first base. Trimming takes 5 bases off V and 7 bases off J; junction bases not matched to a gene: 8. For CDR1 and CDR2, the germline V gene (reference sequence) lists SEHNR and FQNEAQ.

This clonotype was obtained from a woman aged 25 to 39 in good health and CMV-seronegative. Input material: PBMCs. The V and J genes are TRBV7-9 and TRBJ2-1, and TRBD2 aligns with 10 junction nucleotides. The DNA sequence is as follows: TGTGCCAGCAGCCAGGAAAGCGGGGGGGGAAATGAGCAGTTCTTC. This translates into CASSQESGGGNEQFF.